The rows below give T cell receptor beta chains drawn from one sample of a study of cytomegalovirus exposure and HLA in healthy donors. The protocol was immunoSEQ multiplex PCR, while the TCRdb copy is restricted to in-frame clones and leaves out a portion. This table holds 200,000 to 250,000 clones, 75% found once. The sample was PBMCs. The receptors shown here come from a woman aged 25 to 39 in good health and CMV-seronegative. The CDR3 runs from the conserved cysteine through the conserved F or W. D genes are given only for firm matches. Size values are once, few and many counts, or a class for expanded clones, and some rows have none.

v_gene	d_gene	j_gene	abundance	len	CDR3nt	CDR3aa
TRBV9	NA	TRBJ2-5	NA	14	TGTGCCAGCAGCGTAGGGCCGGGTTTAGAGACCCAGTACTTC	CASSVGPGLETQYF
TRBV6-6	TRBD1	TRBJ2-3	few	15	TGTGCCAGCAGGGGTACAGGGGGGTGGACAGATACGCAGTATTTT	CASRGTGGWTDTQYF
TRBV30	NA	TRBJ1-1	NA	13	TGTGCCTGGCAGACAGGACGAGGCACTGAAGCTTCCTTT	CAWQTGRGTEASF
TRBV4-1	TRBD2	TRBJ2-7	once	16	TGCGCCAGCAGCCAAGACAATCTAGCGGGATTCGGCGAGCAGTACTTC	CASSQDNLAGFGEQYF
TRBV30	TRBD1	TRBJ1-2	NA	14	TGTGCCTGGAGACGTACCGGGACAGGGTATGGCTACACCTTC	CAWRRTGTGYGYTF
TRBV27	NA	TRBJ1-1	NA	14	TGTGCCAGCAAGAAGGACGGGATGAACACTGAAGCTTTCTTT	CASKKDGMNTEAFF
TRBV6-4	TRBD1	TRBJ2-3	NA	15	TGTGCCAGCAGTAACGGGACAGAGTTCACAGATACGCAGTATTTT	CASSNGTEFTDTQYF
TRBV10-3	TRBD2	TRBJ2-3	NA	16	TGTGCCATCAGTGGTCAGCGGGGGATCTTCACAGATACGCAGTATTTT	CAISGQRGIFTDTQYF
TRBV7-9	NA	TRBJ2-2	NA	16	TGTGCCAGCAGCTTACACGACCGGGGAAACACCGGGGAGCTGTTTTTT	CASSLHDRGNTGELFF
TRBV5-1	NA	TRBJ2-2	NA	15	TGCGCCAGCAGCTTGGGGGCAGAGAACACCGGGGAGCTGTTTTTT	CASSLGAENTGELFF
TRBV16	TRBD2	TRBJ2-7	NA	16	TGTGCCAGCAGCCACCAACCCGGGACTAGCGGGGTCCTCGGGTACTTC	CASSHQPGTSGVLGYF
TRBV5-5	NA	TRBJ1-1	NA	13	TGTGCCAGCAGATGGACAGCGAACGCTGAAGCTTTCTTT	CASRWTANAEAFF
TRBV5-8	NA	TRBJ1-3	NA	15	TGTGCCAGCAGCTTGGAACAGTTCTCTGGAAACACCATATATTTT	CASSLEQFSGNTIYF
TRBV6-6	NA	TRBJ1-1	few	15	TGTGCCAGCAGTCCAGGACAGATCATTGTCCCTGAAGCTTTCTTT	CASSPGQIIVPEAFF
TRBV9	NA	TRBJ1-1	NA	13	TGTGCCAGCAGCGTAGGGGGGGACACTGAAGCTTTCTTT	CASSVGGDTEAFF
TRBV10-1	TRBD2	TRBJ2-3	NA	15	TGCGCCAGCAGTGATCTAGCGGGAGTGGCAGATACGCAGTATTTT	CASSDLAGVADTQYF
TRBV4-3	NA	TRBJ1-1	once	14	TGCGCCAGCAGCCAAGAGACAGCGAACACTGAAGCTTTCTTT	CASSQETANTEAFF
TRBV2	NA	TRBJ2-1	NA	13	TGTGCCAGCAGTGAAACTGGAGGGAATGAGCAGTTCTTC	CASSETGGNEQFF
TRBV7-8	TRBD1	TRBJ2-1	NA	14	TGTGCCAGCAGCCCCAGGGGGACCTACAATGAGCAGTTCTTC	CASSPRGTYNEQFF
TRBV30	TRBD1	TRBJ1-5	NA	14	TGTGCCTGGAGGGCGGACAGGGATAATCAGCCCCAGCATTTT	CAWRADRDNQPQHF
TRBV19	TRBD2	TRBJ2-3	NA	14	TGTGCCAGTCGGGCTAGCGGGAGAACAGATACGCAGTATTTT	CASRASGRTDTQYF
TRBV6-1	TRBD1	TRBJ1-6	NA	15	TGTGCCAGCAGTCGACAGGGGCGAGATGATTCACCCCTCCACTTT	CASSRQGRDDSPLHF
TRBV6-6	NA	TRBJ2-7	NA	12	TGTGCCAGCAGCCCCGAGTACGGACAGCTTATATTC	CASSPEYGQLIF
TRBV20-1	TRBD2	TRBJ2-1	NA	11	TGCAGTGCTAGAATGGGAGGGCCTCTGTTCTTC	CSARMGGPLFF
TRBV2	NA	TRBJ1-5	NA	20	TGTGCCAGCAGTGAATCTTACGCGGGGGGCCCCTCCTATAGCAATCAGCCCCAGCATTTT	CASSESYAGGPSYSNQPQHF
TRBV7-3	TRBD2	TRBJ2-1	NA	15	TGTGCCAGCAGCTTACGACTAGCGGGAGTCTATGAGCAGTTCTTC	CASSLRLAGVYEQFF
TRBV5-4	TRBD2	TRBJ2-7	few	16	TGTGCCAGCAGTCCCCTTTCTAGCGGAACCTCCTACGAGCAGTACTTC	CASSPLSSGTSYEQYF
TRBV6-1	NA	TRBJ2-1	NA	14	TGTGCCAGCAGTGAAATTCCCCTAAACAATGAGCAGTTCTTC	CASSEIPLNNEQFF
TRBV29-1	NA	TRBJ1-1	few	11	TGCAGCGGACGGGTAAACACTGAAGCTTTCTTT	CSGRVNTEAFF
TRBV19	NA	TRBJ1-2	NA	16	TGTGCCAGTAGTCCTAGAGGTCCAGGGTCGAGCTATGGCTACACCTTC	CASSPRGPGSSYGYTF
TRBV21-1	NA	TRBJ2-5	NA	23	TGTGCCAGCAGCAAAAATGGGACCTGGTGGGGGGAACTAGCGGGAGGGCCCGGAGAGACCCAGTACTTC	CASSKNGTWWGELAGGPGETQYF
TRBV19	NA	TRBJ1-1	NA	13	TGTGCCAGTAGTTATGGGAGAGGGACTGAAGCTTTCTTT	CASSYGRGTEAFF
TRBV19	TRBD1	TRBJ1-2	NA	15	TGTGCCAGTAGTATAGCTCGATGGACAGGGGATGGCTACACCTTC	CASSIARWTGDGYTF